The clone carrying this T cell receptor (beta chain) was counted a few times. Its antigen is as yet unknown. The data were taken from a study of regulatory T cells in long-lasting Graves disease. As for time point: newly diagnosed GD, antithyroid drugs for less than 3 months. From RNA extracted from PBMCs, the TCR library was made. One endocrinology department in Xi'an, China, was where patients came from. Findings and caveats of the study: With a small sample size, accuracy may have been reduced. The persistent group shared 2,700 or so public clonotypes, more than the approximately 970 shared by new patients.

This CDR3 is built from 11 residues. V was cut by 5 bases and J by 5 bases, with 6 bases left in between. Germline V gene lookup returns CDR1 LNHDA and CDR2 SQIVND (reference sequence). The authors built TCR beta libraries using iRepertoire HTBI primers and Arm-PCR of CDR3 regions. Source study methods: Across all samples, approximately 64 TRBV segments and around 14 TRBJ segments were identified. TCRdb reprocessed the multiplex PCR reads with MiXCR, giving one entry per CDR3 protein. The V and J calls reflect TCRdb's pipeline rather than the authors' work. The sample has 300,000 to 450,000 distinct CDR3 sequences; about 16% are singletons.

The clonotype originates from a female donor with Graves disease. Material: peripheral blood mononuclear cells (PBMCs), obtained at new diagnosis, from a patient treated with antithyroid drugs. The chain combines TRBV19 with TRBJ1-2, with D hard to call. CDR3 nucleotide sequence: TGTGCCAGTAGTGGCCGGTATGGCTACACCTTC. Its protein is CASSGRYGYTF.